Presented here are 15 T cell receptor beta chains from one specimen sequenced in a study of T cell responses to AZD1222 COVID-19 vaccine. Assay: immunoSEQ multiplex PCR; the TCRdb copy retains only in-frame clones and omits some. The sample holds more than 95,000 clones, more than 85% seen once. The sequences come from peripheral blood, collected on day 0 of MenACWY control vaccination. Source of these receptors: an adult in good health.

V gene TRBV7-9 combines with J gene TRBJ2-1; the match to TRBD2 covers 8 bases. The CDR3 extends over 15 amino acids. The J segment lost 6 bases and the V segment lost 1 base, leaving 5 bases of the junction unmatched. Germline V CDR1 and CDR2: SEHNR, FQNEAQ (reference sequence). The CDR3 DNA is TGTGCCAGCAGCTTAGACGGGAGGGCCGTCAATGAGCAGTTCTTC. Translating gives CASSLDGRAVNEQFF. Full variable domain (outside the CDR3, taken from reference TRBV7-9 and TRBJ2-1): DTGVSQNPRHKITKRGQNVTFRCDPISEHNRLYWYRQTLGQGPEFLTYFQNEAQLEKSRLLSDRFSAERPKGSFSTLEIQRTEQGDSAMYLCASSLDGRAVNEQFFGPGTRLTVL.

J is TRBJ1-6 and V is TRBV6-5; possibly TRBD1 for D (6 bases). The CDR3 is 15 residues long. The germline CDR1 and CDR2 sequences are MNHEY and SVGAGI. With 3 bases removed from V and 6 bases from J, the gap between germline ends came to 12 bases. The CDR3 sequence: CASSYRTASNSPLHF. DNA of the CDR3: TGTGCCAGCAGTTATCGGACAGCTAGTAATTCACCCCTCCACTTT.

The chain uses TRBV20-1 and TRBJ1-1; D gene uncertain. Germline assignment: CDR1 DFQATT and CDR2 SNEGSKA (reference sequence). V lost 3 bases and J 9 bases, leaving 14 bases between the germline ends. The CDR3 contains 12 residues. The CDR3 sequence is CSASFSEFQAFF. The CDR3 DNA sequence: TGCAGTGCTAGTTTTTCTGAGTTTCAAGCTTTCTTT.

The genes are TRBV6-1 and TRBJ2-2; D perhaps matches TRBD2 (6 bases). The CDR3 is 17 residues long. With 4 bases removed from V and 6 bases from J, the gap between germline ends came to 21 bases. Germline V gene sequence: CDR1 MNHNS, CDR2 SASEGT. The CDR3 DNA follows: TGTGCCAGCAGTGTTTCGCGGCGACTAGATTGGGCCGGGGAGCTGTTTTTT. Protein product: CASSVSRRLDWAGELFF.

This sequence joins TRBV7-8 and TRBJ2-5; 7 bases are a match to TRBD2. The germline gives CDR1 SGHVS, CDR2 FQNEAQ. The CDR3 length is 15 residues. V was clipped by 1 base and J by 3 bases; unmatched bases: 5. The CDR3 sequence is CASSLVGLPEETQYF. Here the CDR3 DNA reads TGTGCCAGCAGCTTAGTGGGACTACCAGAAGAGACCCAGTACTTC. Using reference TRBV7-8 and TRBJ2-5 for the parts outside the CDR3, the full variable domain is GAGVSQSPRYKVAKRGQDVALRCDPISGHVSLFWYQQALGQGPEFLTYFQNEAQLDKSGLPSDRFFAERPEGSVSTLKIQRTQQEDSAVYLCASSLVGLPEETQYFGPGTRLLVL.

V and J are TRBV6-5 and TRBJ1-2, with TRBD1 identical over 10 bases. V lost 6 bases, J lost 4 bases, and 8 bases stayed unmatched. This CDR3 is built from 15 residues. The germline gives CDR1 MNHEY, CDR2 SVGAGI. The CDR3 region is CASSRDRGGSYGYTF. The CDR3 nucleotides are TGTGCCAGCAGCCGGGACAGGGGAGGCAGCTATGGCTACACCTTC.

The V and J genes are TRBV7-2 and TRBJ2-1, with TRBD2 as a possible D gene (6 bases). Trimming pared 4 bases from V and 4 bases from J, leaving 14 bases between. This CDR3 region has 15 residues. Germline V gene data show CDR1 as SGHTA and CDR2 as FQGNSA. The CDR3 spells CASSSDGGKYNEQFF. CDR3 bases: TGTGCCAGCAGCTCAGATGGCGGGAAGTACAATGAGCAGTTCTTC.

The V call is TRBV2, the J call TRBJ2-1, with 11 bases fitting TRBD2. Germline V gives CDR1 SNHLY, CDR2 FYNNEI. The ends lost 6 bases at V and 4 bases at J; junction bases unmatched: 2. This CDR3 is built from 14 residues. The CDR3 bases are TGTGCCAGCAGCGGGACTAGCGGATACAATGAGCAGTTCTTC. It specifies CASSGTSGYNEQFF.

CDR3 DNA: TGTGCCAGCAGCCCCAGGACAGGTCGAGCTGAAGCTTTCTTT. This gives the protein CASSPRTGRAEAFF. V is TRBV7-8 and J is TRBJ1-1, with 7 bases lining up with TRBD1. Unmatched junction bases numbered 9, after V lost 5 bases and J lost 6 bases. The CDR3 consists of 14 residues. Germline assignment: CDR1 SGHVS and CDR2 FQNEAQ. The whole variable domain, remainder taken from reference TRBV7-8 and TRBJ1-1, is GAGVSQSPRYKVAKRGQDVALRCDPISGHVSLFWYQQALGQGPEFLTYFQNEAQLDKSGLPSDRFFAERPEGSVSTLKIQRTQQEDSAVYLCASSPRTGRAEAFFGQGTRLTVV.

This clone appeared once. CDR3 in DNA: TGTGCCAGCAGCTTCCTTAACGAGCAGTACTTC. Encoded protein: CASSFLNEQYF. The chain is built from TRBV13 and TRBJ2-7; D call uncertain. The CDR3 consists of 11 residues. Germline CDR1 and CDR2: PRHDT and FYEKMQ (reference sequence). V was clipped by 3 bases and J by 5 bases, with 5 bases between them.

The J gene is TRBJ1-5, the V gene TRBV24-1, with 8 bases fitting TRBD1. V shed 9 bases and J 0 bases; nucleotides not matched to a gene: 3. The length of the CDR3 is 14 residues. Germline V gene lookup returns CDR1 KGHDR and CDR2 SFDVKD. The CDR3 nucleotides read TGTGCCACCGGACAGGGATATAGCAATCAGCCCCAGCATTTT. Protein sequence: CATGQGYSNQPQHF.

This chain uses TRBV4-2 with TRBJ1-5, with D perhaps matching TRBD1 (6 bases). CDR1 LGHNA and CDR2 YNFKEQ come from the germline V gene. With 0 bases removed from V and 6 bases from J, the gap between germline ends came to 9 bases. The CDR3 runs to 14 residues. CDR3 region: CASSQDRGIQPQHF. The CDR3 DNA is TGTGCCAGCAGCCAAGATAGGGGGATTCAGCCCCAGCATTTT.

The rearrangement uses TRBV7-2 and TRBJ2-7, with a weak D call TRBD2 (5 bases). Germline CDR1 is SGHTA and CDR2 is FQGNSA. The CDR3 sequence is 16 residues long. V gave up 1 base and J gave up 0 bases, with 13 bases separating them. Written as DNA, the CDR3 is TGTGCCAGCAGCTTAGAGGGAGCCGGCCGCTCCTACGAGCAGTACTTC. Protein: CASSLEGAGRSYEQYF.

The gene calls are TRBV10-1 and TRBJ2-2; no clear D. Germline-derived CDR1 and CDR2 are WNHNN and SYGVQD (reference sequence). The CDR3 covers 14 residues. Trimming shortened V by 0 bases and J by 1 base, and 3 bases separated the two germline ends. For the CDR3, the DNA is TGCGCCAGCAGTGAGTCAGGGAACACCGGGGAGCTGTTTTTT. It yields the protein CASSESGNTGELFF.

J is TRBJ1-2 and V is TRBV29-1; TRBD1 agrees at 10 bases. The ends lost 6 bases at V and 3 bases at J; junction bases unmatched: 7. CDR1 and CDR2 (germline): SQVTM, ANQGSEA. The CDR3 covers 14 residues. This chain's CDR3 is CSVPATGGYYGYTF. The CDR3 nucleotides are TGCAGCGTGCCAGCGACAGGGGGCTACTATGGCTACACCTTC.